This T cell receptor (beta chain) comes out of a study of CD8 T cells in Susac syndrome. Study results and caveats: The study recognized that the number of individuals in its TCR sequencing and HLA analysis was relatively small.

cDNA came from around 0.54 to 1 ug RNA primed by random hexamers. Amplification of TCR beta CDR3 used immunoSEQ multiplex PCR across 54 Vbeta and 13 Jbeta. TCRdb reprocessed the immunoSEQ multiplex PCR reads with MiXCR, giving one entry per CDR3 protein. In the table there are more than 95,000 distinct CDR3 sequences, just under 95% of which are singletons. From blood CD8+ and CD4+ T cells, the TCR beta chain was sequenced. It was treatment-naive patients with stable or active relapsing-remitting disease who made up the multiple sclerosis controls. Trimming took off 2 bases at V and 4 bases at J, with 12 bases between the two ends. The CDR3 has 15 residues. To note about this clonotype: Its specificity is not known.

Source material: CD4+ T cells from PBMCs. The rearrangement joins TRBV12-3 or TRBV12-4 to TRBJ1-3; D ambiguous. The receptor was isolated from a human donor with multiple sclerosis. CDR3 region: CASSLWSEKGNTIYF. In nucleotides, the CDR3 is TGTGCCAGCAGTTTATGGTCAGAAAAGGGAAACACCATATATTTT.